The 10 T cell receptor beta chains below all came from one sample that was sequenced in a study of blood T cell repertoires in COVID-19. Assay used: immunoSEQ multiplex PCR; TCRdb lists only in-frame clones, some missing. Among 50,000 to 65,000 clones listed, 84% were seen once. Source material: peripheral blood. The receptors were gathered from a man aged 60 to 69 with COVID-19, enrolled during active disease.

The CDR3 region has the DNA TGTGCCAGCAGACTCACTCGTAGCACAGATACGCAGTATTTT. Its protein is CASRLTRSTDTQYF. This rearrangement joins TRBV6-5 to TRBJ2-3, with unresolved D. Germline V lookup: CDR1 MNHEY, CDR2 SVGAGI. The CDR3 length is 14 residues. The V and J ends lost 6 bases and 0 bases respectively, with 10 bases between them.

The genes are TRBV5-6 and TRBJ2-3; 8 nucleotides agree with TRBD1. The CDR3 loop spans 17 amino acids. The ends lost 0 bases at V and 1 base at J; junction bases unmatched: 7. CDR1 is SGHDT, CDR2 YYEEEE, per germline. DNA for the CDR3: TGTGCCAGCAGCTTGGGTGGTCGGGGACAGGGCACAGATACGCAGTATTTT. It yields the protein CASSLGGRGQGTDTQYF.

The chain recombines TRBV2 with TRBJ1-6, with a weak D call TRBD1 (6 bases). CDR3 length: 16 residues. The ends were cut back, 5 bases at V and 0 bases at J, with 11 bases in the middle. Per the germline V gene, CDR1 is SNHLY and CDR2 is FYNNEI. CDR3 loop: CASSPDSNSYNSPLHF. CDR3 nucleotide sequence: TGTGCCAGCAGTCCGGACAGTAACTCCTATAATTCACCCCTCCACTTT.

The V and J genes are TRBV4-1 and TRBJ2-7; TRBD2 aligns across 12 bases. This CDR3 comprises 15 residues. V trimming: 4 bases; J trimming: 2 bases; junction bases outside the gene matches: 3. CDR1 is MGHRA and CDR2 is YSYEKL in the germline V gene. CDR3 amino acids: CASSRLAGATYEQYF. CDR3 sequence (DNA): TGCGCCAGCAGCCGACTAGCGGGGGCGACCTACGAGCAGTACTTC.

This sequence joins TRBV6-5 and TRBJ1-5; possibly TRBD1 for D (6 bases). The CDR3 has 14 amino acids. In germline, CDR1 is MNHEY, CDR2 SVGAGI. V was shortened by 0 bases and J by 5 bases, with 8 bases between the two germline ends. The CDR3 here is CASSYSPGDQPQHF. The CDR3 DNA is TGTGCCAGCAGTTACTCCCCAGGGGATCAGCCCCAGCATTTT.

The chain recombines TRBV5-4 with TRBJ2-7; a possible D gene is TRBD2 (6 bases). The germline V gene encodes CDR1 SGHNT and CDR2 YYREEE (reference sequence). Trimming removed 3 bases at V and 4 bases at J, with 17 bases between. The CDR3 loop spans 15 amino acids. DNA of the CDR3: TGTGCCAGCAGCTCGCCCGGGAGACAAGGTTACGAGCAGTACTTC. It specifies CASSSPGRQGYEQYF.

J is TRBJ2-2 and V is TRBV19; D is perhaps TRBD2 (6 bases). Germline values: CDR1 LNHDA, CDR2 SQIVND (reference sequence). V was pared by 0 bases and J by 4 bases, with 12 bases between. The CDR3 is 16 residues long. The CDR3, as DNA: TGTGCCAGTAGTATAGATCTATACGGGAGCACCGGGGAGCTGTTTTTT. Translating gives CASSIDLYGSTGELFF.

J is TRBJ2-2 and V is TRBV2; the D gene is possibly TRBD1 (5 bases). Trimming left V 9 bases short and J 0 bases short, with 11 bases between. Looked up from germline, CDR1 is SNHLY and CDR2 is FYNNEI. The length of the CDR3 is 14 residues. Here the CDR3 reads CASLTVANTGELFF. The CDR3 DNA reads TGTGCCAGTCTGACAGTCGCGAACACCGGGGAGCTGTTTTTT.

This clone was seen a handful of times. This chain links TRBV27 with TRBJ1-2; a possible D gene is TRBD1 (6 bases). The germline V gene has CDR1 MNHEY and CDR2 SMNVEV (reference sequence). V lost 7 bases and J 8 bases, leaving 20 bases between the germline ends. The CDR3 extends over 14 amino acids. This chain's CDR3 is CASTPSLRGWGYTF. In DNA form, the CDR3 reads TGTGCCAGCACCCCCAGCCTCAGGGGCTGGGGCTACACCTTC.

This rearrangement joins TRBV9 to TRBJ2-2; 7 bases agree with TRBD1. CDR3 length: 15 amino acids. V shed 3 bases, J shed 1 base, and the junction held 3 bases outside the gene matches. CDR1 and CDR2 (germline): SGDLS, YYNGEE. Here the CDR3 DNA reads TGTGCCAGCAGCGCCGGACAGGAGAACACCGGGGAGCTGTTTTTT. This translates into CASSAGQENTGELFF.